This is a list of T cell receptor beta chains from one sample in a study of shared clonotypes between healthy human individuals. Using immunoSEQ multiplex PCR, the repertoire was profiled, and TCRdb retains in-frame clones only, with some absent. The sample contains 2 million to 2.5 million clones, around 90% of which appear only once. Sequenced material: naive CD4+ T cells from PBMCs. The receptors were sampled from a man in his late teens or twenties in good health. Some clones in this sample may be carry-over from other donors' samples. CDR3s include the opening cysteine and the closing phenylalanine or tryptophan. The order of the fields is J gene, V gene, D gene, clone size, CDR3 DNA, CDR3 protein. The D gene is left open where the match is weak. The size of a clone is reported for some rows only, either as once, few or many, or as a class for expanded clones.

J: TRBJ2-5
V: TRBV5-5
D: .
size: .
DNA: TGTGCCAGCAGCTTGGGAGTGGGGCAAGAGACCCAGTACTTC
CDR3: CASSLGVGQETQYF

J: TRBJ2-5
V: TRBV4-2
D: .
size: .
DNA: TGTGCCAGCAGCCAAGACCTTACGCAGACCCAGTACTTC
CDR3: CASSQDLTQTQYF

J: TRBJ2-1
V: TRBV18
D: .
size: .
DNA: TGTGCCAGCTCACCGAATAGGAATGAGCAGTTCTTC
CDR3: CASSPNRNEQFF

J: TRBJ1-2
V: TRBV7-2
D: .
size: .
DNA: TGTGCCAGCAGCTTGACAGTGTCGGGCTACACCTTC
CDR3: CASSLTVSGYTF

J: TRBJ2-7
V: TRBV7-9
D: .
size: .
DNA: TGTGCCAGCAGCTCCCCCCAGGGCCGCTCCTACGAGCAGTACTTC
CDR3: CASSSPQGRSYEQYF

J: TRBJ2-2
V: TRBV28
D: TRBD2
size: .
DNA: TGTGCCAGCAACCGGGAGGGGTGGACCGGGGAGCTGTTTTTT
CDR3: CASNREGWTGELFF

J: TRBJ2-3
V: TRBV2
D: TRBD2
size: .
DNA: TGTGCCAGCTTAGCGGGAAGTTCGACAGATACGCAGTATTTT
CDR3: CASLAGSSTDTQYF

J: TRBJ2-3
V: TRBV5-4
D: .
size: .
DNA: TGTGCCAGCAGCCCTGCGGGTAGCACAGATACGCAGTATTTT
CDR3: CASSPAGSTDTQYF

J: TRBJ1-1
V: TRBV19
D: .
size: .
DNA: TGTGCCAGTAGTAGCCGGGATACTGAAGCTTTCTTT
CDR3: CASSSRDTEAFF

J: TRBJ2-7
V: TRBV7-9
D: .
size: once
DNA: TGTGCCAGCAGCTTAGCGACTAGTTCCCACGAGCAGTACTTC
CDR3: CASSLATSSHEQYF

J: TRBJ1-2
V: TRBV15
D: .
size: once
DNA: TGTGCCACCAGCCGAGGAGGGGAATCCTATGGCTACACCTTC
CDR3: CATSRGGESYGYTF

J: TRBJ1-4
V: TRBV5-1
D: .
size: .
DNA: TGCGCCAGCAGTCCGGGGAACGGGGGAGAAAAACTGTTTTTT
CDR3: CASSPGNGGEKLFF

J: TRBJ1-3
V: TRBV7-2
D: .
size: .
DNA: TGTGCCAGCAGCTTAGGCCGACAGAGTCTGGGAAACACCATATATTTT
CDR3: CASSLGRQSLGNTIYF

J: TRBJ2-1
V: TRBV2
D: .
size: .
DNA: TGTGCCAGCAGACCGGACCCCCCCGAGCAGTTCTTC
CDR3: CASRPDPPEQFF

J: TRBJ2-5
V: TRBV6-6
D: .
size: .
DNA: TGTGCCAGCCGGGGTTTGGAGACCCAGTACTTC
CDR3: CASRGLETQYF

J: TRBJ2-7
V: TRBV2
D: TRBD1
size: .
DNA: TGTGCCAGCAGTCCTCGGACAGGGGCGAGCTACGAGCAGTACTTC
CDR3: CASSPRTGASYEQYF

J: TRBJ2-1
V: TRBV25-1
D: TRBD1
size: .
DNA: TGTGCCAGCGACAGGGGAAGCCCACCAGAGCAGTTCTTC
CDR3: CASDRGSPPEQFF

J: TRBJ2-1
V: TRBV7-2
D: TRBD1
size: .
DNA: TGTGCCAGCAGCGCCGGACAGGGATTCTACAATGAGCAGTTCTTC
CDR3: CASSAGQGFYNEQFF

J: TRBJ2-5
V: TRBV7-9
D: .
size: .
DNA: TGTGCCAGCAGGGCCCGGGGGGAGACCCAGTACTTC
CDR3: CASRARGETQYF

J: TRBJ1-3
V: TRBV5-1
D: TRBD1
size: .
DNA: TGCGCCAGCAGCCGGACAGGTCCGAATCCGAGCTCTGGAAACACCATATATTTT
CDR3: CASSRTGPNPSSGNTIYF

J: TRBJ2-1
V: TRBV6-5
D: TRBD1
size: .
DNA: TGTGCCAGCAGTTCCCAGCACTTCCGGGACACAGGACAGGTGCTCTTC
CDR3: CASSSQHFRDTGQVLF

J: TRBJ1-2
V: TRBV29-1
D: .
size: .
DNA: TGCAGCGTTGACCCCCAGACAGGCCACTATGGCTACACCTTC
CDR3: CSVDPQTGHYGYTF

J: TRBJ2-7
V: TRBV5-1
D: TRBD2
size: .
DNA: TGCGCCAGCAGCTTTCGGGGGAGGGGCTACTCTCAGCACTCCTACGAGCAGTACTTC
CDR3: CASSFRGRGYSQHSYEQYF

J: TRBJ2-4
V: TRBV6-1
D: .
size: .
DNA: TGTGCCAGCAGACACCCCGGGACGGCCTCGGTCATTCAGTACTTC
CDR3: CASRHPGTASVIQYF

J: TRBJ1-1
V: TRBV6-5
D: .
size: .
DNA: TGTGCCAGCAGTTCACCTTCCGTAGGGGGTTCCACTGAAGCTTTCTTT
CDR3: CASSSPSVGGSTEAFF

J: TRBJ1-1
V: TRBV7-9
D: .
size: .
DNA: TGTGCCAGCAGCTTATCGGGGGGCACTGAAGCTTTCTTT
CDR3: CASSLSGGTEAFF

J: TRBJ2-7
V: TRBV5-1
D: .
size: .
DNA: TGCGCCAGCAGCTTGGGGCAGGGGGGCTACGAGCAGTACTTC
CDR3: CASSLGQGGYEQYF

J: TRBJ1-1
V: TRBV28
D: .
size: .
DNA: TGTGCCAGCAGAATGAACACTGAAGCTTTCTTT
CDR3: CASRMNTEAFF

J: TRBJ2-6
V: TRBV30
D: .
size: .
DNA: TGTGCCTGGCGGGGATACCTCTCTGGGGCCAACGTCCTGACTTTC
CDR3: CAWRGYLSGANVLTF

J: TRBJ1-2
V: TRBV5-4
D: TRBD1
size: .
DNA: TGTGCCAGCAGTTTCAGGGACAGGGGTAACTATGGCTACACCTTC
CDR3: CASSFRDRGNYGYTF

J: TRBJ1-1
V: TRBV28
D: .
size: .
DNA: TGTGCCAGCAGTTGGGGGGAGGGCACTGAAGCTTTCTTT
CDR3: CASSWGEGTEAFF

J: TRBJ2-3
V: TRBV18
D: .
size: .
DNA: TGTGCCAGCTCACCAAGTGGGGCAAGCACAGATACGCAGTATTTT
CDR3: CASSPSGASTDTQYF

J: TRBJ1-4
V: TRBV19
D: TRBD1
size: .
DNA: TGTGCCAGTAGAGCCGGGACAGGCATGTTACCTAATGAAAAACTGTTTTTT
CDR3: CASRAGTGMLPNEKLFF

J: TRBJ2-3
V: TRBV29-1
D: TRBD1
size: .
DNA: TGCAGCGTCCGGGACAGGGGTAGGGCAGATACGCAGTATTTT
CDR3: CSVRDRGRADTQYF

J: TRBJ2-7
V: TRBV6-5
D: .
size: .
DNA: TGTGCCAGCAGCCCCACCTCCTACGAGCAGTACTTC
CDR3: CASSPTSYEQYF

J: TRBJ2-6
V: TRBV6-5
D: .
size: .
DNA: TGTGCCAGCAGTTACATTTCTTCTGGGGCCAACGTCCTGACTTTC
CDR3: CASSYISSGANVLTF

J: TRBJ1-5
V: TRBV6-1
D: .
size: .
DNA: TGTGCCAGCAGCATACAGGGTCTCGGTCAGCCCCAGCATTTT
CDR3: CASSIQGLGQPQHF

J: TRBJ2-5
V: TRBV19
D: .
size: .
DNA: TGTGCCAGTAGGGGAAGCGGGTATAAGAATTGGGAGACCCAGTACTTC
CDR3: CASRGSGYKNWETQYF

J: TRBJ1-3
V: TRBV5-6
D: TRBD1
size: .
DNA: TGTGCCAGCAACGCCAGACAGGGTGCAGGAAACACCATATATTTT
CDR3: CASNARQGAGNTIYF

J: TRBJ2-4
V: TRBV16
D: TRBD1
size: .
DNA: TGTGCCAGCAGCCAGGACAGGGATGACATTCAGTACTTC
CDR3: CASSQDRDDIQYF

J: TRBJ2-1
V: TRBV6-1
D: TRBD2
size: .
DNA: TGTGCCAGCAGTGAGTGGGGAGGGCTTAGCTCCTACAATGAGCAGTTCTTC
CDR3: CASSEWGGLSSYNEQFF

J: TRBJ2-2
V: TRBV7-8
D: TRBD2
size: .
DNA: TGTGCCAGCAGCTTAAACGCGCTAGCGGGACGGATGGGCACCGGGGAGCTGTTTTTT
CDR3: CASSLNALAGRMGTGELFF

J: TRBJ2-2
V: TRBV29-1
D: TRBD2
size: .
DNA: TGCAGCACCAGCCGAGCGGGAGGGCACACCGGGGAGCTGTTTTTT
CDR3: CSTSRAGGHTGELFF

J: TRBJ2-7
V: TRBV4-2
D: TRBD1
size: .
DNA: TGTGCCAGCAGCCGGGCGGGACAGGGATCCTACGAGCAGTACTTC
CDR3: CASSRAGQGSYEQYF

J: TRBJ1-4
V: TRBV30
D: .
size: .
DNA: TGTGCCTGGAGTCGCGGTATGGATGAAAAACTGTTTTTT
CDR3: CAWSRGMDEKLFF

J: TRBJ2-3
V: TRBV27
D: .
size: .
DNA: TGTGCCAGCAATACGCCTTCCGGGGGCCAAATTGGTACGCAGTATTTT
CDR3: CASNTPSGGQIGTQYF